This TCR beta chain was captured by sequencing in a study of cytomegalovirus exposure and HLA in healthy donors. Study results and caveats: Earlier analysis found most TCR beta V segments productive about 87% or about 30% of the time. TCR beta chain V- and J-gene trimming was linked, in a later analysis, to a missense variant in DCLRE1C. The study found most TCR sequences rare, yet found some public TCRs in many donors. The classifier reportedly diagnosed cytomegalovirus status with high specificity and sensitivity.

A remark on this clone: Its cognate antigen is unknown.

Trimming stripped 7 bases from V and 6 bases from J, with 21 bases between. Germline values: CDR1 SQVTM, CDR2 ANQGSEA. The CDR3 consists of 14 residues. 13 Jbeta primers and 60 Vbeta primers were used for the PCR. This table comes from immunoSEQ multiplex PCR, and its TCRdb copy is limited to in-frame clones, with some not included. This sample has approximately 220,000 clones, with roughly 70% found just once. The source of this sequence is a woman under 40 in good health and CMV-seronegative. Sequencing was carried out using PBMCs. This chain uses TRBV29-1 with TRBJ1-1; the D gene is possibly TRBD1 (6 bases). CDR3 amino acids: CSAAGQSQQAEAFF. The CDR3 DNA sequence: TGCAGCGCCGCAGGACAGTCACAACAGGCTGAAGCTTTCTTT. The whole variable domain, filled in from reference TRBV29-1 and TRBJ1-1, reads SAVISQKPSRDICQRGTSLTIQCQVDSQVTMMFWYRQQPGQSLTLIATANQGSEATYESGFVIDKFPISRPNLTFSTLTVSNMSPEDSSIYLCSAAGQSQQAEAFFGQGTRLTVV.